The next 30 T cell receptor beta chains were all read from a single sample in a study of blood T cell repertoires in COVID-19. Assay: immunoSEQ multiplex PCR; the TCRdb copy retains only in-frame clones and omits some. The data hold about 75,000 clones, with 74% observed a single time. The sample was peripheral blood. These receptors all stem from a human donor with acute or convalescent COVID-19. The donor label of this sample is uncertain.

The table lists this clone with a few counts. This rearrangement joins TRBV19 to TRBJ2-7; 9 nucleotides align to TRBD1. V trimming: 4 bases; J trimming: 6 bases; junction bases outside the gene matches: 16. The CDR3 runs 17 residues. In germline, CDR1 is LNHDA, CDR2 SQIVND (reference sequence). The CDR3 protein is CASSRSGQGTILGEQYF. DNA of the CDR3: TGTGCCAGTAGTAGGTCGGGACAGGGTACAATACTTGGCGAGCAGTACTTC.

The chain carries TRBV14 and TRBJ2-5, with 8 bases matching TRBD2. The CDR3 extends over 16 amino acids. Losses at the gene ends were 2 bases for V and 3 bases for J; bases not matched to a gene: 8. Germline CDR1 reads SGHDN; CDR2 reads FVKESK. In DNA, the CDR3 is TGTGCCAGCAGCCAATTGGCGGGGGGTTGGGAAGAGACCCAGTACTTC. Protein sequence: CASSQLAGGWEETQYF.

The chain couples TRBV7-2 to TRBJ2-1, with 13 bases that match TRBD2. V dropped 2 bases and J dropped 7; count of bases not matched to a gene: 5. The V gene's germline CDR1 is SGHTA and CDR2 FQGNSA. The CDR3 extends over 16 amino acids. The CDR3 DNA sequence: TGTGCCAGCAGCTTAAGGACTAGCGGGAGTCGTAATGAGCAGTTCTTC. This translates into CASSLRTSGSRNEQFF.

This chain joins TRBV29-1 and TRBJ1-1, with D perhaps TRBD1 (5 bases). Germline V gives CDR1 SQVTM, CDR2 ANQGSEA. This CDR3 has 14 residues. The V and J ends lost 7 bases and 0 bases respectively, with 15 bases between them. CDR3 in amino acids: CSASWAGMNTEAFF. CDR3 coding DNA: TGCAGCGCTAGTTGGGCAGGGATGAACACTGAAGCTTTCTTT.

The CDR3 region is CASSSRTSEYNEQFF. CDR3 DNA sequence: TGTGCCAGCAGCAGCCGGACTAGCGAGTACAATGAGCAGTTCTTC. The rearrangement uses TRBV9 and TRBJ2-1, with TRBD2 matching over 9 bases. The germline V gene encodes CDR1 SGDLS and CDR2 YYNGEE. This CDR3 region has 15 residues. J was trimmed by 4 bases and V by 4 bases; bases with no gene match: 6. The whole variable domain, remainder taken from reference TRBV9 and TRBJ2-1, is DSGVTQTPKHLITATGQRVTLRCSPRSGDLSVYWYQQSLDQGLQFLIQYYNGEERAKGNILERFSAQQFPDLHSELNLSSLELGDSALYFCASSSRTSEYNEQFFGPGTRLTVL.

The V call is TRBV19, the J call TRBJ2-1, with D perhaps matching TRBD1 (5 bases). The germline CDR1 and CDR2 sequences are LNHDA and SQIVND (reference sequence). V lost 3 bases to trimming and J lost 5 bases, with 8 bases between them. The CDR3 sequence is 13 residues long. The CDR3 DNA is TGTGCCAGTAGTATCGGACACAACAATGAGCAGTTCTTC. Its protein product is CASSIGHNNEQFF.

The count of this clone is one. The V gene is TRBV24-1, the J gene TRBJ2-1, with TRBD2 identical over 10 bases. The J segment lost 6 bases and the V segment lost 3 bases, leaving 4 bases of the junction unmatched. Germline CDR1 reads KGHDR; CDR2 reads SFDVKD. The CDR3 spans 15 residues. CDR3 bases: TGTGCCACCAGTGATAGGGGACTAGCGACCAATGAGCAGTTCTTC. Translated, it gives CATSDRGLATNEQFF.

The chain has TRBV6-5 and TRBJ1-3; D is unclear. V shed 6 bases and J shed 0 bases, with 9 bases lying between them. The CDR3 has 14 amino acids. Germline CDR1 reads MNHEY; CDR2 reads SVGAGI. Here the CDR3 reads CASRSRFSGNTIYF. In DNA, the CDR3 is TGTGCCAGCAGATCCCGGTTCTCTGGAAACACCATATATTTT.

V gene TRBV6-5 combines with J gene TRBJ2-2, with 7 bases matching TRBD1. V shed 6 bases and J 0 bases; nucleotides not matched to a gene: 7. Germline lookup yields CDR1 MNHEY and CDR2 SVGAGI. This CDR3 region has 16 residues. CDR3 region: CASSYMTGTNTGELFF. CDR3 nucleotides: TGTGCCAGCAGCTACATGACAGGGACGAACACCGGGGAGCTGTTTTTT.

This chain joins TRBV28 and TRBJ1-1, with 11 bases identical to TRBD1. The CDR3 sequence is 17 residues long. CDR1 MDHEN and CDR2 SYDVKM come from the germline V gene. J lost 1 base, V lost 1 base, and 5 bases had no gene match. The DNA of the CDR3 is TGTGCCAGCAGTTTATTGGGGACAGGGGGTAAGAACACTGAAGCTTTCTTT. Protein product: CASSLLGTGGKNTEAFF. Supplemented by reference TRBV28 and TRBJ1-1, the full variable domain reads DVKVTQSSRYLVKRTGEKVFLECVQDMDHENMFWYRQDPGLGLRLIYFSYDVKMKEKGDIPEGYSVSREKKERFSLILESASTNQTSMYLCASSLLGTGGKNTEAFFGQGTRLTVV.

The V gene is TRBV7-2, the J gene TRBJ2-1; D gene uncertain. The germline V gene has CDR1 SGHTA and CDR2 FQGNSA. V dropped 5 bases and J dropped 7 bases, with 15 bases sitting between them. The CDR3 is 14 residues long. The DNA for the CDR3 is TGTGCCAGCAGCACTCGAAAACTGTCGAATGAGCAGTTCTTC. Its translation: CASSTRKLSNEQFF.

The J gene is TRBJ2-7, the V gene TRBV25-1, with 12 bases lining up with TRBD2. Germline V gene data show CDR1 as MGHDK and CDR2 as SYGVNS. The J segment lost 7 bases and the V segment lost 6 bases, leaving 7 bases of the junction unmatched. The CDR3 contains 14 residues. CDR3 residues: CASRASGRAREQYF. The CDR3 nucleotides are TGTGCCAGCAGGGCTAGCGGGAGGGCAAGAGAGCAGTACTTC.

The rearrangement joins TRBV19 to TRBJ2-2; possibly TRBD2 for D (5 bases). CDR1 is LNHDA and CDR2 is SQIVND in the germline V gene (reference sequence). The germline V and J ends were trimmed by 8 bases and 4 bases, with 17 bases remaining between them. The CDR3 runs to 15 residues. The CDR3 reads CASRQAGSGTGELFF. In DNA form, the CDR3 reads TGTGCCAGTCGCCAGGCGGGCTCCGGCACCGGGGAGCTGTTTTTT.

The chain is built from TRBV9 and TRBJ1-4; D is uncertain. The CDR3 is made up of 16 amino acids. V lost 3 bases to trimming and J lost 8 bases, with 20 bases between them. The germline V gene encodes CDR1 SGDLS and CDR2 YYNGEE. DNA for the CDR3: TGTGCCAGCAGCGGGGCGACGGGAGGTATGGGCGAAAAACTGTTTTTT. As protein: CASSGATGGMGEKLFF.

In this sample, this clone turned up a few times. The J gene is TRBJ2-5, the V gene TRBV27, with D possibly matching TRBD2 (6 bases). V shed 9 bases and J shed 2 bases, with 22 bases lying between them. Germline V lookup: CDR1 MNHEY, CDR2 SMNVEV (reference sequence). The CDR3 spans 16 residues. The CDR3 region is CASGVRWDGSQETQYF. The DNA for the CDR3 is TGTGCCAGTGGCGTTAGATGGGACGGGAGTCAAGAGACCCAGTACTTC.

The rearrangement uses TRBV6-5 and TRBJ2-3; D possibly corresponds to TRBD2 (5 bases). CDR1 MNHEY and CDR2 SVGAGI come from the germline V gene. The CDR3 covers 13 residues. V was shortened by 8 bases and J by 3 bases, with 12 bases between the two germline ends. The CDR3 bases are TGTGCCAGCGGGGAGCGGCCGACAGATACGCAGTATTTT. Its protein is CASGERPTDTQYF.

A single count supports this clone. The chain joins TRBV12-2 to TRBJ2-1; the listed D gene, TRBD2, was not tested against the DNA. TRBV12-2 is deemed a pseudogene. CDR3 size: 20 residues. CDR3: CASRWGPGLDARVPYNEQFF. CDR3 coding DNA: TGTGCAAGTCGCTGGGGACCGGGACTAGATGCCCGGGTCCCCTACAATGAGCAGTTCTTC.

This clone showed up many times. The chain employs TRBV6-6 and TRBJ1-3, with 8 nucleotides matching TRBD1. V gave up 4 bases and J gave up 6 bases; unmatched junction bases: 8. The CDR3 has 15 residues. Germline CDR1 is MNHNY and CDR2 is SVGAGI (reference sequence). CDR3 DNA: TGTGCCAGCAGTTTGGAGACAGGGGTTAAAAACACCATATATTTT. Residues: CASSLETGVKNTIYF.

This chain connects TRBV7-2 to TRBJ2-1; no clear D. Trimming took 7 bases from V and 4 from J, leaving 14 bases between them. The germline gives CDR1 SGHTA, CDR2 FQGNSA. CDR3 size: 14 residues. The CDR3 DNA reads as TGTGCCAGCACCCCCTTGATGCGATACAATGAGCAGTTCTTC. It yields the protein CASTPLMRYNEQFF. The full variable domain, in which reference TRBV7-2 and TRBJ2-1 provide the parts outside the CDR3, is GAGVSQSPSNKVTEKGKDVELRCDPISGHTALYWYRQSLGQGLEFLIYFQGNSAPDKSGLPSDRFSAERTGGSVSTLTIQRTQQEDSAVYLCASTPLMRYNEQFFGPGTRLTVL.

The chain carries TRBV30 and TRBJ1-2, with a weak D call TRBD1 (6 bases). CDR3 length: 15 residues. Per germline, CDR1 GTSNPN and CDR2 SVGIG (reference sequence). V was shortened by 0 bases and J by 7 bases, with 18 bases between the two germline ends. The CDR3 nucleotides read TGTGCCTGGAGTGTACAACAGGGATTCCGAAGTGGCTACACCTTC. Translating gives CAWSVQQGFRSGYTF.

The DNA of the CDR3 is TGTGCCAGCAATCAACCGCCCTGGGGGGGGAGGGCAGGGTATGGCTACACCTTC. It yields the protein CASNQPPWGGRAGYGYTF. The V and J genes are TRBV28 and TRBJ1-2, with D possibly matching TRBD1 (5 bases). The CDR3 runs 18 residues. Trimming left V 7 bases short and J 5 bases short, with 29 bases between. Germline lookup yields CDR1 MDHEN and CDR2 SYDVKM.

J is TRBJ1-2 and V is TRBV2; 9 bases map to TRBD1. The V gene end was trimmed by 3 bases and the J gene end by 4 bases; junction bases not matched to a gene: 9. The CDR3 consists of 16 residues. Germline V gene lookup returns CDR1 SNHLY and CDR2 FYNNEI. The CDR3 region has the DNA TGTGCCAGCAGTGAGGGACAGGGATTCGACGTCTATGGCTACACCTTC. Encoded protein: CASSEGQGFDVYGYTF.

This chain links TRBV7-9 with TRBJ1-2; D unclear. Trimming left V 5 bases short and J 5 bases short, with 9 bases between. The CDR3 runs 12 residues. Per the germline V gene, CDR1 is SEHNR and CDR2 is FQNEAQ (reference sequence). As DNA, the CDR3 is TGTGCCAGCAGCCCTGACATGTATGGCTACACCTTC. This sequence encodes CASSPDMYGYTF. The variable domain in full, with the rest retrieved from reference TRBV7-9 and TRBJ1-2, is DTGVSQNPRHKITKRGQNVTFRCDPISEHNRLYWYRQTLGQGPEFLTYFQNEAQLEKSRLLSDRFSAERPKGSFSTLEIQRTEQGDSAMYLCASSPDMYGYTFGSGTRLTVV.

The chain couples TRBV11-1 to TRBJ2-3; 7 bases agree with TRBD1. Germline V gene sequence: CDR1 SGHAT, CDR2 FQDESV (reference sequence). The CDR3 length is 15 residues. The V and J ends lost 2 bases and 8 bases, in that order; junction bases with no gene match: 10. CDR3 sequence (DNA): TGTGCCAGCAGCTTATCAGGGGGACATGGGGGTACGCAGTATTTT. Its translation: CASSLSGGHGGTQYF.

V and J are TRBV30 and TRBJ1-6; TRBD1 matches at 8 bases. Germline assignment: CDR1 GTSNPN and CDR2 SVGIG (reference sequence). The CDR3 is 15 amino acids. V was clipped by 1 base and J by 7 bases; unmatched bases: 6. CDR3 in amino acids: CAWSAGQGFNSPLHF. CDR3 bases: TGTGCCTGGAGTGCCGGACAGGGCTTCAATTCACCCCTCCACTTT.

This clone occurred a few times. The chain is built from TRBV28 and TRBJ2-7; no reliable D call. Germline V CDR1 and CDR2: MDHEN, SYDVKM. Trimming took off 3 bases at V and 2 bases at J, with 8 bases between the two ends. This CDR3 region has 13 residues. CDR3 region: CASSFGKTYEQYF. CDR3 DNA sequence: TGTGCCAGCAGTTTTGGCAAAACCTACGAGCAGTACTTC.

The CDR3 is CASSVAGGSGLPYEQYF. For the CDR3, the DNA is TGTGCCAGCAGCGTAGCGGGCGGTAGCGGGTTGCCCTACGAGCAGTACTTC. The chain links TRBV9 to TRBJ2-7; 7 bases are shared with TRBD2. The length of the CDR3 is 17 residues. The trim removed 0 bases at V and 2 bases at J, leaving 11 bases unmatched. Germline values: CDR1 SGDLS, CDR2 YYNGEE. The complete variable domain, with remaining parts taken from reference TRBV9 and TRBJ2-7, reads DSGVTQTPKHLITATGQRVTLRCSPRSGDLSVYWYQQSLDQGLQFLIQYYNGEERAKGNILERFSAQQFPDLHSELNLSSLELGDSALYFCASSVAGGSGLPYEQYFGPGTRLTVT.

In its sample, this clone was seen once. The chain uses TRBV30 and TRBJ1-2, with 7 positions matching TRBD1. The germline V gene has CDR1 GTSNPN and CDR2 SVGIG (reference sequence). The trim removed 5 bases at V and 3 bases at J, leaving 3 bases unmatched. The CDR3 contains 12 residues. CDR3: CAWGDRDYGYTF. CDR3 sequence (DNA): TGTGCCTGGGGCGACAGGGACTATGGCTACACCTTC.

The chain links TRBV11-3 to TRBJ2-3, with TRBD1 matching 7 bases. This CDR3 region has 14 residues. The V segment lost 5 bases and the J segment 6 bases; nucleotides outside the gene matches: 8. Per the germline V gene, CDR1 is SGHNT and CDR2 is YENEEA. This CDR3 is CASSQDRVGDTQYF. The DNA of the CDR3 is TGTGCCAGCAGCCAAGACAGGGTGGGGGATACGCAGTATTTT.

V gene TRBV18 combines with J gene TRBJ1-4, with a weak D call TRBD1 (6 bases). Germline CDR1 reads KGHSH; CDR2 reads LQKENI. V gave up 1 base and J gave up 5 bases, with 11 bases separating them. The CDR3 consists of 15 residues. The DNA of the CDR3 is TGTGCCAGCTCACCACAGGGGGAGAGGAATGAAAAACTGTTTTTT. Translating it yields CASSPQGERNEKLFF.